The rows below give T cell receptor beta chains drawn from one sample of a study of T cells in Graves' hyperthyroidism and ophthalmopathy. TCRdb re-analysed the multiplex PCR reads in MiXCR, keeping a single row per CDR3 protein. The sample gives about 270,000 distinct CDR3 sequences, 25% to 30% of which show up once; approximately 25% is in the top ten. Source material: blood. The receptors were sampled from a man in his forties with Graves' hyperthyroidism that later progressed to Graves' ophthalmopathy. Each CDR3 is given with its conserved first and last residue. The order of the fields is clone size, J gene, CDR3 length, V gene, D gene, CDR3 DNA, CDR3 protein. D genes are given only for firm matches. Not all rows give a size; the values are once, few, many and, for expanded clones, a class.

>many|TRBJ1-5|16|TRBV6-1|-
TGTGCCAGCTGGACCCTAGTCTCATATAGCAATCAGCCCCAGCATTTT
CASWTLVSYSNQPQHF
>many|TRBJ2-2|12|TRBV6-5|-
TGTGCCAGCGCTGAGAACACCGGGGAGCTGTTTTTT
CASAENTGELFF
>many|TRBJ2-4|17|TRBV18|-
TGTGCCAGCTCACCTGGGGACTCCGGTATAGCCAAAAACATTCAGTACTTC
CASSPGDSGIAKNIQYF
>many|TRBJ2-6|17|TRBV7-6|-
TGTGCCAGCAGCTTGGTCCTAGCCGGAGGGGGGGCCAACGTCCTGACTTTC
CASSLVLAGGGANVLTF
>many|TRBJ1-1|12|TRBV20-1|-
TGCAGTGTGATACCCGGGACCCTTGAAGCTTTCTTT
CSVIPGTLEAFF
>-|TRBJ2-7|15|TRBV27|-
TGTGCCAGCAGTTTATCAGGGCGGCCCTCCTACGAGCAGTACTTC
CASSLSGRPSYEQYF
>once|TRBJ2-7|11|TRBV12-3/TRBV12-4|-
TGTGCCAGCAGTTTTGGCGGTCGCCGATACTTC
CASSFGGRRYF
>-|TRBJ2-5|15|TRBV6-2/TRBV6-3|-
TGTGCCAGCAGTGACCTTCTGAGGTACCAAGAGACCCAGTACTTC
CASSDLLRYQETQYF
>-|TRBJ1-5|14|TRBV12-3/TRBV12-4|-
TGTGCCAGCAGTTTTGCGTTGAGCAATCAGCCCCAGCATTTT
CASSFALSNQPQHF
>many|TRBJ1-5|18|TRBV19|TRBD1
TGTGCCAGTAGTATTCCGGGACAGGGAGTTTTGAGCAATCAGCCCCAGCATTTT
CASSIPGQGVLSNQPQHF
>many|TRBJ1-5|15|TRBV19|-
TGTGCCAGTAGTATCCAGCAGGGAAGCAATCAGCCCCAGCATTTT
CASSIQQGSNQPQHF
>-|TRBJ2-7|15|TRBV3-1|TRBD1
TGTGCCAGCAGCCGACAGGGCTTGGTCTCCTACGAACAGTACTTC
CASSRQGLVSYEQYF
>-|TRBJ2-1|14|TRBV19|-
TGTGCCAGTAGTATAGAGTTGGACTCCAATGAGCAGTTCTTC
CASSIELDSNEQFF
>-|TRBJ2-5|13|TRBV12-3/TRBV12-4|-
TGTGCCAGCAGCTTAGTTGTGGTCCAGACCCAGTACTTC
CASSLVVVQTQYF
>-|TRBJ2-7|14|TRBV12-3/TRBV12-4|-
TGTGCCAGCAGGCTCGGGGGAACCCTACTCGAGCAGTACTTC
CASRLGGTLLEQYF
>many|TRBJ2-2|15|TRBV9|TRBD1
TGTGCCAGCAGCGTTGGGACAGGGGACACCGGGGAGCTGTTTTTT
CASSVGTGDTGELFF
>many|TRBJ1-1|16|TRBV6-5|-
TGTGCCAGCAGTTATTATCCGGGCCAAACTAACACTGAAGCTTTCTTT
CASSYYPGQTNTEAFF
>few|TRBJ1-2|13|TRBV6-2/TRBV6-3|-
TGTGCCAGCAGACAGGGCAGGTACTATGGCTACACCTTC
CASRQGRYYGYTF
>many|TRBJ2-2|15|TRBV6-5|TRBD1
TGTGCCAGCTGCCCAGGGACAGGGGGGCCCGGGGAGCTGTTTTTT
CASCPGTGGPGELFF
>-|TRBJ1-1|11|TRBV29-1|-
TGCAGCGTTGACCGGGACACTGAAGCTTTCTTT
CSVDRDTEAFF
>-|TRBJ1-2|13|TRBV28|TRBD1
TGTGCCAGCGACGGACAGGGGGCGGGCGGCTACACCTTC
CASDGQGAGGYTF
>-|TRBJ2-7|13|TRBV6-5|-
TGTGCCAGCAGTTACTCCGCTTGGTACGAGCAGTACTTC
CASSYSAWYEQYF